One sample yielded the 30 T cell receptor beta chains listed below, sequenced in a study of cytomegalovirus exposure and HLA in healthy donors. The PCR contained 60 Vbeta and 13 Jbeta primers. The protocol was immunoSEQ multiplex PCR, while the TCRdb copy is restricted to in-frame clones and leaves out a portion. The repertoire has roughly 150,000 clones, 60% to 80% of them found once; the top ten carry 13% to 15%. The sample comprised PBMCs. The receptors stem from a woman aged 40 to 49 in good health and CMV-seronegative.

The gene calls are TRBV7-2 and TRBJ1-1; perhaps TRBD1 as D (6 bases). This CDR3 comprises 14 residues. Germline V gene lookup returns CDR1 SGHTA and CDR2 FQGNSA. The V end lost 5 bases, the J end lost 4 bases, and 14 bases lay between the germline ends. Here the CDR3 DNA reads TGTGCCAGCAGCGCCCAGGGGTTTGGCACTGAAGCTTTCTTT. Protein: CASSAQGFGTEAFF.

The chain couples TRBV28 to TRBJ1-1, with unresolved D. V shed 3 bases and J shed 3 bases, with 14 bases lying between them. Germline CDR1 MDHEN, CDR2 SYDVKM. The CDR3 extends over 15 amino acids. CDR3 protein: CASSLGWEGDTEAFF. Written as DNA, the CDR3 is TGTGCCAGCAGTTTGGGTTGGGAGGGAGACACTGAAGCTTTCTTT.

The chain recombines TRBV29-1 with TRBJ2-3, with D perhaps TRBD1 (6 bases). Trimming took 3 bases from V and 0 from J, leaving 10 bases between them. The CDR3 has 14 amino acids. Germline V gene data show CDR1 as SQVTM and CDR2 as ANQGSEA. The CDR3 sequence is CSVEGDTSTDTQYF. Here the CDR3 DNA reads TGCAGCGTTGAGGGGGACACCAGCACAGATACGCAGTATTTT.

Regarding this clone: The junction departs from germline at one end; a sequencing error may be responsible. The chain couples TRBV6-5 to TRBJ1-2; perhaps TRBD1 as D (5 bases). CDR1 is MNHEY, CDR2 SVGAGI, per germline. This CDR3 has 14 residues. The CDR3 reads CASSYSTSSAGFNF. The CDR3 DNA reads as TGTGCCAGCAGTTACTCGACGTCCTCGGCAGGGTTCAACTTC.

This clone was found a few times. The rearrangement links TRBV5-1 to TRBJ2-1; D ambiguous. Trimming took 0 bases from V and 5 from J, leaving 6 bases between them. This CDR3 contains 13 residues. From germline, CDR1 is SGHRS and CDR2 YFSETQ. This CDR3 is CASSLAIDNEQFF. The CDR3, as DNA: TGCGCCAGCAGCTTGGCTATCGACAATGAGCAGTTCTTC.

V is TRBV4-3 and J is TRBJ2-5; 9 bases fit TRBD2. This CDR3 region has 15 residues. Trimming took 4 bases from V and 5 from J; bases not matched to a gene: 8. The germline gives CDR1 LGHNA, CDR2 YSLEER. CDR3 protein: CASSPSRTSDETQYF. Written as DNA, the CDR3 is TGCGCCAGCAGCCCGAGCCGGACTAGCGACGAGACCCAGTACTTC.

The V gene is TRBV6-5, the J gene TRBJ2-7, with D tentatively TRBD2 (5 bases). The germline gives CDR1 MNHEY, CDR2 SVGAGI. This CDR3 is built from 14 residues. V was clipped by 0 bases and J by 2 bases, with 8 bases between them. CDR3 sequence reads: CASSYSGSAYEQYF. CDR3 nucleotides: TGTGCCAGCAGTTACTCGGGGAGCGCCTACGAGCAGTACTTC.

This chain links TRBV4-2 with TRBJ2-5, with a weak D call TRBD2 (6 bases). The CDR3 has 14 amino acids. The V gene's germline CDR1 is LGHNA and CDR2 YNFKEQ. The V and J ends lost 1 base and 5 bases respectively, with 11 bases between them. CDR3 DNA sequence: TGTGCCAGCAGCCAAGTCCTGGCGGGGGAGACCCAGTACTTC. Its protein is CASSQVLAGETQYF.

The rearrangement links TRBV7-8 to TRBJ2-3; 8 bases are shared with TRBD1. The germline gives CDR1 SGHVS, CDR2 FQNEAQ. The CDR3 extends over 15 amino acids. The ends lost 1 base at V and 3 bases at J; junction bases unmatched: 3. This CDR3 is CASSLGQGRTDTQYF. The CDR3 DNA reads as TGTGCCAGCAGCTTAGGACAGGGGAGAACAGATACGCAGTATTTT.

This sequence joins TRBV18 and TRBJ2-5, with D unresolved. V shed 3 bases and J shed 3 bases, with 8 bases lying between them. The CDR3 runs to 13 residues. The germline gives CDR1 KGHSH, CDR2 LQKENI. This CDR3 is CASSPVTKETQYF. The CDR3 bases are TGTGCCAGCTCACCGGTCACTAAAGAGACCCAGTACTTC.

CDR3 in amino acids: CASSITAGNTIYF. CDR3 in DNA: TGTGCCAGTAGTATAACAGCTGGAAACACCATATATTTT. The genes are TRBV19 and TRBJ1-3; D is ambiguous. This CDR3 has 13 residues. Germline assignment: CDR1 LNHDA and CDR2 SQIVND (reference sequence). The germline V and J ends were trimmed by 2 bases and 2 bases, with 4 bases remaining between them.

This chain connects TRBV5-1 to TRBJ2-2, with 9 nucleotides matching TRBD1. CDR1 is SGHRS and CDR2 is YFSETQ in the germline V gene. The CDR3 is 17 residues long. The V gene end was trimmed by 3 bases and the J gene end by 6 bases; junction bases not matched to a gene: 12. CDR3 sequence: CASSWGQGSLGAGELFF. The CDR3 coding sequence is TGCGCCAGCAGCTGGGGACAGGGATCCTTAGGGGCCGGGGAGCTGTTTTTT. The whole variable domain, filled in from reference TRBV5-1 and TRBJ2-2, reads KAGVTQTPRYLIKTRGQQVTLSCSPISGHRSVSWYQQTPGQGLQFLFEYFSETQRNKGNFPGRFSGRQFSNSRSEMNVSTLELGDSALYLCASSWGQGSLGAGELFFGEGSRLTVL.

The chain is built from TRBV11-3 and TRBJ1-1; tentatively, D is TRBD1 (5 bases). CDR1 is SGHNT and CDR2 is YENEEA in the germline V gene. The CDR3 contains 14 residues. Trimming shortened V by 5 bases and J by 6 bases, and 16 bases separated the two germline ends. In DNA, the CDR3 is TGTGCCAGCAGCCCCGGGGGGGGTCGCGCTGAAGCTTTCTTT. This gives the protein CASSPGGGRAEAFF.

This rearrangement joins TRBV28 to TRBJ2-2, with D perhaps TRBD2 (7 bases). Germline assignment: CDR1 MDHEN and CDR2 SYDVKM. Trimming removed 8 bases from V and 3 bases from J, with 22 bases in between. The CDR3 runs to 17 residues. The CDR3 region has the DNA TGTGCCAGCTCCTACCCAAGGGGGGGTCCGGACACCGGGGAGCTGTTTTTT. Its translation is CASSYPRGGPDTGELFF.

The chain recombines TRBV5-1 with TRBJ2-5; TRBD2 matches at 16 bases. The CDR3 is made up of 21 amino acids. The V and J ends lost 0 bases and 4 bases, in that order; junction bases with no gene match: 15. The germline CDR1 and CDR2 sequences are SGHRS and YFSETQ. CDR3: CASSLAGLAGGLRKEGETQYF. The CDR3 DNA follows: TGCGCCAGCAGCTTGGCGGGACTAGCGGGGGGGCTTAGGAAGGAAGGAGAGACCCAGTACTTC.

The V gene is TRBV6-5, the J gene TRBJ2-1; 8 positions agree with TRBD1. Germline CDR1 MNHEY, CDR2 SVGAGI. The CDR3 is 14 residues long. V lost 6 bases and J lost 9; bases outside the gene matches: 10. CDR3 loop: CASSSVPGGSEQFF. The CDR3 DNA reads TGTGCCAGCAGCTCAGTTCCAGGGGGCAGTGAGCAGTTCTTC.

The genes are TRBV28 and TRBJ1-1; 7 nucleotides align to TRBD1. Germline lookup yields CDR1 MDHEN and CDR2 SYDVKM. The CDR3 is 11 residues long. CDR3 residues: CATGANTEAFF. The CDR3 nucleotides are TGTGCTACAGGGGCCAACACTGAAGCTTTCTTT. Full variable domain (outside the CDR3, taken from reference TRBV28 and TRBJ1-1): DVKVTQSSRYLVKRTGEKVFLECVQDMDHENMFWYRQDPGLGLRLIYFSYDVKMKEKGDIPEGYSVSREKKERFSLILESASTNQTSMYLCATGANTEAFFGQGTRLTVV.

As concerns this clone: One end of the junction varies from germline; a read error may be responsible. The rearrangement joins TRBV7-9 to TRBJ2-5, with 10 bases that match TRBD2. The germline gives CDR1 SEHNR, CDR2 FQNEAQ (reference sequence). The CDR3 consists of 14 residues. Here the CDR3 reads CSSSFSGGRETQYF. CDR3 coding DNA: TGTTCCAGCAGCTTTAGCGGGGGGCGAGAGACCCAGTACTTC. The full variable domain, rest sourced from reference TRBV7-9 and TRBJ2-5, is DTGVSQNPRHKITKRGQNVTFRCDPISEHNRLYWYRQTLGQGPEFLTYFQNEAQLEKSRLLSDRFSAERPKGSFSTLEIQRTEQGDSAMYLCSSSFSGGRETQYFGPGTRLLVL.

The chain recombines TRBV7-2 with TRBJ2-2; possible D gene TRBD1, 5 bases. V lost 6 bases to trimming and J lost 5 bases, with 16 bases between them. CDR3 length equals 15 residues. Looked up from germline, CDR1 is SGHTA and CDR2 is FQGNSA. The CDR3 spells CASSSRVLRTGELFF. The CDR3, as DNA: TGTGCCAGCAGTTCCAGGGTTCTGCGGACCGGGGAGCTGTTTTTT.

Comment on this clone: The junction and the germline gene differ at one end; a read error may be behind it. The rearrangement uses TRBV5-4 and TRBJ1-2, with D possibly being TRBD1 (6 bases). The length of the CDR3 is 15 residues. Germline loops: CDR1 SGHNT, CDR2 YYREEE (reference sequence). The CDR3 DNA reads TGTGCCAACAGCCAGGGGTTGGGGGAAGGCTATGGCTACACCTTC. Its translation is CANSQGLGEGYGYTF.

The CDR3 region has the DNA TGTGCCAGCAGCTTAGAGGCTAGCGGGGGGGCCCCCGAGCAGTACTTC. Protein: CASSLEASGGAPEQYF. This chain uses TRBV13 with TRBJ2-7; TRBD2 aligns across 12 bases. Germline CDR1 reads PRHDT; CDR2 reads FYEKMQ (reference sequence). The CDR3 totals 16 residues. The trim removed 1 base at V and 6 bases at J, leaving 7 bases unmatched.

V is TRBV5-1 and J is TRBJ2-2; perhaps TRBD2 as D (6 bases). Between the trimmed V and J ends, which lost 2 bases and 7 bases, there was a span of 12 bases. Germline CDR1 is SGHRS and CDR2 is YFSETQ. This CDR3 is 14 amino acids long. This CDR3 is CASSFRESVGELFF. The CDR3 DNA reads as TGCGCCAGCAGCTTCCGGGAGAGCGTCGGGGAGCTGTTTTTT.

The chain employs TRBV19 and TRBJ2-2; D perhaps matches TRBD1 (5 bases). Looked up from germline, CDR1 is LNHDA and CDR2 is SQIVND (reference sequence). This CDR3 contains 14 residues. Trimming stripped 10 bases from V and 6 bases from J, with 18 bases between. The CDR3 loop is CATSGMTDAGELFF. The CDR3 DNA sequence: TGTGCCACCTCAGGGATGACGGACGCCGGGGAGCTGTTTTTT.

This clone was observed a single time. The rearrangement joins TRBV5-1 to TRBJ2-5, with D hard to call. Trimming took off 7 bases at V and 4 bases at J, with 14 bases between the two ends. CDR3 length: 13 amino acids. Germline V gene data show CDR1 as SGHRS and CDR2 as YFSETQ. In DNA, the CDR3 is TGCGCCAGCGGTTCAGGTGACCGAGAGACCCAGTACTTC. It yields the protein CASGSGDRETQYF.

The chain links TRBV4-3 to TRBJ2-2; D is unclear. V was clipped by 3 bases and J by 4 bases, with 9 bases between them. The CDR3 length is 14 residues. Germline V gene sequence: CDR1 LGHNA, CDR2 YSLEER. In DNA, the CDR3 is TGCGCCAGCAGCCAGCGTAAGTTCACCGGGGAGCTGTTTTTT. Protein: CASSQRKFTGELFF.

The V gene is TRBV29-1, the J gene TRBJ1-2, with D possibly TRBD1 on 5 matching bases. V lost 6 bases to trimming and J lost 8 bases, with 13 bases between them. This CDR3 is 11 amino acids long. Germline values: CDR1 SQVTM, CDR2 ANQGSEA. CDR3 nucleotides: TGCAGCGTGCCGGGGGTGGGGGGCTACACCTTC. Translating it yields CSVPGVGGYTF.

This clone was seen once. The chain links TRBV6-6 to TRBJ2-1; D not certain. The CDR3 totals 13 residues. V was shortened by 7 bases and J by 2 bases, with 9 bases between the two germline ends. Germline V lookup: CDR1 MNHNY, CDR2 SVGAGI (reference sequence). The CDR3 DNA follows: TGTGCCAGCACCAGCGAGCCCTACAATGAGCAGTTCTTC. Amino acid sequence: CASTSEPYNEQFF.

The chain recombines TRBV6-5 with TRBJ2-1; TRBD1 matches 9 bases. V lost 4 bases, J lost 15 bases, and 10 bases stayed unmatched. The CDR3 has 13 residues. Germline assignment: CDR1 MNHEY and CDR2 SVGAGI. The CDR3 spells CASSFSAGTGRFF. The CDR3 DNA is TGTGCCAGCAGTTTTTCCGCCGGGACAGGGAGGTTCTTC.

The chain links TRBV7-9 to TRBJ1-6; 8 nucleotides match TRBD1. Germline CDR1 is SEHNR and CDR2 is FQNEAQ (reference sequence). The CDR3 is 15 amino acids. Trimming cost V 5 bases and J 10 bases; bases outside gene matches: 10. CDR3 in DNA: TGTGCCAGCAGCAGCTATGGACAGGGTAAATCACCCCTCCACTTT. As protein: CASSSYGQGKSPLHF.

This chain joins TRBV4-1 and TRBJ2-7, with 8 positions matching TRBD2. Germline V gives CDR1 MGHRA, CDR2 YSYEKL. The CDR3 totals 16 residues. After removal of 0 bases from V and 4 bases from J, the junction contained 8 bases not matched to a gene. The CDR3 DNA is TGCGCCAGCAGCCAAGATCGAGAACTAGCGGTATACGAGCAGTACTTC. Translation: CASSQDRELAVYEQYF.